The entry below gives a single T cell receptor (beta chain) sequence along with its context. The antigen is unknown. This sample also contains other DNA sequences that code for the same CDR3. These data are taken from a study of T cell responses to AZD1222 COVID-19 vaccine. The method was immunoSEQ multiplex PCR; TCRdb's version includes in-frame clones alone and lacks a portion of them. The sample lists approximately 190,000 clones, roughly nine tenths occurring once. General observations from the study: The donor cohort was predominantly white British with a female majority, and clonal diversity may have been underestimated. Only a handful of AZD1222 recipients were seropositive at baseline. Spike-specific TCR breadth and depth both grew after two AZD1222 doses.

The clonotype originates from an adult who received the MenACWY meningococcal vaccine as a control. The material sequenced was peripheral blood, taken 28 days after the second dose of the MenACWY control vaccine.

The CDR3 region has the DNA TGTGCCAGCAGAACTGGAGGGAACTATGGCTACACCTTC. Its protein is CASRTGGNYGYTF. The chain combines TRBV28 with TRBJ1-2, with D uncertain. The CDR3 extends over 13 amino acids. Germline V gene sequence: CDR1 MDHEN, CDR2 SYDVKM. The V end was cut by 6 bases, the J end by 2 bases, with 10 bases between.